The 27 T cell receptor beta chains given below trace back to one sample, sequenced in a study of regulatory T cells. Amplification used 52 TRBV primers and 13 TRBJ primers. Libraries were prepared by immunoSEQ multiplex PCR; TCRdb keeps only in-frame clonotypes and omits some of them. The profile shows about 17,000 clones, around 90% of them singletons. Sequenced material: CD8+ T cells sorted from blood. All receptors come from a person under 30 with CD3G deficiency.

The chain employs TRBV11-2 and TRBJ2-3, with 8 nucleotides matching TRBD2. This CDR3 has 17 amino acids. The V gene's germline CDR1 is SGHAT and CDR2 FQNNGV. V shed 1 base and J 0 bases; nucleotides not matched to a gene: 6. The CDR3 loop is CASSLAGGVPSTDTQYF. The CDR3 nucleotides are TGTGCCAGCAGCTTAGCGGGAGGGGTGCCAAGCACAGATACGCAGTATTTT.

This clone occurred once. The chain carries TRBV27 and TRBJ2-3, with D possibly matching TRBD2 (5 bases). CDR1 MNHEY and CDR2 SMNVEV come from the germline V gene (reference sequence). CDR3 size: 13 residues. Trimming removed 6 bases at V and 1 base at J, with 8 bases between. The CDR3 DNA follows: TGTGCCAGCAGCACTAGGGGCACAGATACGCAGTATTTT. This encodes CASSTRGTDTQYF.

This sequence joins TRBV7-9 and TRBJ2-1; D might be TRBD1 or TRBD2, each matching 5 bases. Per the germline V gene, CDR1 is SEHNR and CDR2 is FQNEAQ (reference sequence). CDR3 length: 12 residues. V was shortened by 5 bases and J by 10 bases, with 12 bases between the two germline ends. The CDR3 spells CASSAGTVEQFF. In DNA form, the CDR3 reads TGTGCCAGCAGCGCCGGGACCGTCGAGCAGTTCTTC.

This clone was detected only once. The chain links TRBV27 to TRBJ2-1; D tentatively reads TRBD1 or TRBD2 (5 bases each). This CDR3 spans 13 amino acids. Germline V gives CDR1 MNHEY, CDR2 SMNVEV (reference sequence). Trimming shortened V by 10 bases and J by 6 bases, and 16 bases separated the two germline ends. This chain's CDR3 is CATRVGVPNEQFF. The CDR3 region has the DNA TGTGCCACCCGGGTGGGGGTACCCAATGAGCAGTTCTTC.

The CDR3 nucleotides are TGTGCCAGCAGTTCTCGGGACAGATACAATGAGCAGTTCTTC. Its protein is CASSSRDRYNEQFF. The rearrangement uses TRBV27 and TRBJ2-1; 7 positions agree with TRBD1. Germline loops: CDR1 MNHEY, CDR2 SMNVEV (reference sequence). The junction had 4 bases not matched to a gene; V was cut back by 4 bases and J by 4 bases. This CDR3 is 14 amino acids long.

The CDR3 DNA sequence: TGTGCCACTTCCGCACAGACAGATACGCAGTATTTT. Translated: CATSAQTDTQYF. This chain joins TRBV6-5 and TRBJ2-3; D not certain. Germline V gene sequence: CDR1 MNHEY, CDR2 SVGAGI. The CDR3 loop spans 12 amino acids. V gave up 10 bases and J gave up 3 bases, with 11 bases separating them.

The chain carries TRBV7-6 and TRBJ1-3; 7 nucleotides line up with TRBD1. Germline trimming cut 4 bases from V and 4 bases from J; bases unmatched to any gene: 10. The CDR3 is 16 residues long. CDR1 is SGHVS and CDR2 is FNYEAQ in the germline V gene. Here the CDR3 DNA reads TGTGCCAGCAGCTCGACAAATCCGGGACAGGGAAACACCATATATTTT. It encodes CASSSTNPGQGNTIYF.

This chain connects TRBV27 to TRBJ1-4; no definite D call. V was pared by 3 bases and J by 6 bases, with 14 bases between. Germline V gene sequence: CDR1 MNHEY, CDR2 SMNVEV (reference sequence). The CDR3 covers 15 residues. CDR3 nucleotide sequence: TGTGCCAGCAGTTTCCTGGGTGCAAGGGATGAAAAACTGTTTTTT. This gives the protein CASSFLGARDEKLFF.

The rearrangement links TRBV7-6 to TRBJ1-1; D remains unclear. Trimming stripped 1 base from V and 7 bases from J, with 10 bases between. Germline V gene sequence: CDR1 SGHVS, CDR2 FNYEAQ. This CDR3 is 13 amino acids long. CDR3 nucleotides: TGTGCCAGCAGCTTAGGGACGTCTCTTGAAGCTTTCTTT. Translated, it gives CASSLGTSLEAFF.

In nucleotides, the CDR3 is TGTGCCAGTAGTATCGGGTCGTTTCAGCCCCAGCATTTT. This encodes CASSIGSFQPQHF. The rearrangement links TRBV19 to TRBJ1-5, with D uncertain. This CDR3 has 13 residues. With 3 bases removed from V and 6 bases from J, the gap between germline ends came to 9 bases. Germline V lookup: CDR1 LNHDA, CDR2 SQIVND (reference sequence). Full variable domain (rest looked up from reference TRBV19 and TRBJ1-5): DGGITQSPKYLFRKEGQNVTLSCEQNLNHDAMYWYRQDPGQGLRLIYYSQIVNDFQKGDIAEGYSVSREKKESFPLTVTSAQKNPTAFYLCASSIGSFQPQHFGDGTRLSIL.

The chain links TRBV5-4 to TRBJ2-1; D uncertain. The CDR3 loop spans 11 amino acids. Per germline, CDR1 SGHNT and CDR2 YYREEE (reference sequence). With 4 bases removed from V and 7 bases from J, the gap between germline ends came to 6 bases. The CDR3 sequence: CASSAANEQFF. The DNA of the CDR3 is TGTGCCAGCAGCGCGGCGAATGAGCAGTTCTTC.

The rearrangement links TRBV14 to TRBJ2-1; no reliable D call. The CDR3 is 13 amino acids. CDR1 is SGHDN and CDR2 is FVKESK in the germline V gene. V was clipped by 5 bases and J by 7 bases, with 12 bases between them. CDR3 protein: CASSKYGYNEQFF. In nucleotides, the CDR3 is TGTGCCAGCAGCAAGTACGGGTATAATGAGCAGTTCTTC.

CDR3 residues: CASSVGGGAAETQYF. CDR3 in DNA: TGTGCCAGCAGCGTAGGCGGGGGGGCCGCGGAGACCCAGTACTTC. The chain combines TRBV9 with TRBJ2-5; TRBD2 agrees at 9 bases. Germline V gives CDR1 SGDLS, CDR2 YYNGEE. This CDR3 has 15 residues. J was trimmed by 5 bases and V by 0 bases; bases with no gene match: 5.

The genes are TRBV29-1 and TRBJ1-2; D perhaps matches TRBD1 (6 bases). This CDR3 is 15 amino acids long. The V gene's germline CDR1 is SQVTM and CDR2 ANQGSEA. The V end lost 0 bases, the J end lost 4 bases, and 15 bases lay between the germline ends. The CDR3 DNA is TGCAGCGTTGAAGATCTGGAGTGCAGGGGCTATGGCTACACCTTC. Encoded protein: CSVEDLECRGYGYTF.

This chain joins TRBV13 and TRBJ2-1; TRBD2 is a possible D gene (7 bases). In germline, CDR1 is PRHDT, CDR2 FYEKMQ (reference sequence). Trimming stripped 5 bases from V and 3 bases from J, with 29 bases between. The CDR3 has 20 amino acids. Here the CDR3 reads CASSAKGGEDAGEHYNEQFF. The CDR3, as DNA: TGTGCCAGCAGCGCTAAGGGGGGTGAGGACGCGGGGGAGCACTACAATGAGCAGTTCTTC.

The chain's CDR3 is CASSEWDRVVAYEQYF. CDR3 DNA: TGTGCCAGCAGTGAGTGGGACAGGGTGGTTGCCTACGAGCAGTACTTC. The chain couples TRBV6-1 to TRBJ2-7; 9 nucleotides agree with TRBD1. The CDR3 is 16 amino acids. The germline gives CDR1 MNHNS, CDR2 SASEGT. With 3 bases clipped from V and 2 bases from J, the junction kept 8 bases outside the gene matches.

This sequence joins TRBV7-2 and TRBJ2-5; D may be TRBD2 (6 bases). The CDR3 totals 16 residues. V lost 6 bases, J lost 2 bases, and 19 bases lay in between. Germline CDR1 reads SGHTA; CDR2 reads FQGNSA. The CDR3 reads CASSQRGGLPQETQYF. In DNA, the CDR3 is TGTGCCAGCAGTCAAAGGGGAGGACTACCTCAAGAGACCCAGTACTTC. The full variable domain, its missing parts supplied by reference TRBV7-2 and TRBJ2-5, is GAGVSQSPSNKVTEKGKDVELRCDPISGHTALYWYRQSLGQGLEFLIYFQGNSAPDKSGLPSDRFSAERTGGSVSTLTIQRTQQEDSAVYLCASSQRGGLPQETQYFGPGTRLLVL.

CDR3: CASRLQMNTEAFF. CDR3 DNA sequence: TGTGCCAGCAGATTACAGATGAACACTGAAGCTTTCTTT. The J gene is TRBJ1-1, the V gene TRBV27; D ambiguous. The germline V gene has CDR1 MNHEY and CDR2 SMNVEV (reference sequence). This CDR3 spans 13 amino acids. V dropped 6 bases and J dropped 0 bases, with 8 bases sitting between them.

This sequence joins TRBV19 and TRBJ2-1; 7 nucleotides match TRBD2. V trimming: 4 bases; J trimming: 6 bases; junction bases outside the gene matches: 6. CDR1 is LNHDA, CDR2 SQIVND, per germline (reference sequence). The CDR3 length is 14 residues. CDR3 sequence: CASSSGGTANEQFF. The CDR3 DNA sequence: TGTGCCAGTAGTAGCGGGGGTACGGCCAATGAGCAGTTCTTC.

V and J are TRBV11-2 and TRBJ2-7, with 10 bases lining up with TRBD1. Germline V gene sequence: CDR1 SGHAT, CDR2 FQNNGV. The CDR3 consists of 19 residues. With 0 bases clipped from V and 3 bases from J, the junction kept 14 bases outside the gene matches. This chain's CDR3 is CASSLETSGTGDRGYEQYF. The CDR3 nucleotides are TGTGCCAGCAGCTTAGAAACTTCGGGGACAGGGGACCGGGGCTACGAGCAGTACTTC.

A single count supports this clone. The CDR3 loop reads CASSIYSYEQYF. The CDR3, as DNA: TGTGCCAGCAGCATTTACTCCTACGAGCAGTACTTC. The chain links TRBV5-6 to TRBJ2-7, with D uncertain. The CDR3 totals 12 residues. Germline assignment: CDR1 SGHDT and CDR2 YYEEEE. V was trimmed by 4 bases and J by 0 bases, leaving 5 bases between them.

This clone appeared a single time. The chain combines TRBV10-3 with TRBJ2-7, with TRBD2 matching 8 bases. The germline V gene encodes CDR1 ENHRY and CDR2 SYGVKD. The CDR3 length is 14 residues. V shed 5 bases and J 2 bases; nucleotides not matched to a gene: 5. Here the CDR3 reads CAISPAGETYEQYF. The CDR3 DNA is TGTGCCATCAGTCCAGCGGGGGAAACCTACGAGCAGTACTTC.

The J gene is TRBJ2-2, the V gene TRBV27, with 8 nucleotides matching TRBD1. There are 14 residues in the CDR3. V dropped 6 bases and J dropped 6; count of bases not matched to a gene: 6. Germline-derived CDR1 and CDR2 are MNHEY and SMNVEV (reference sequence). The CDR3 bases are TGTGCCAGCAGGATCGCAGGGGGCCCCGGGGAGCTGTTTTTT. Protein product: CASRIAGGPGELFF.

The chain couples TRBV9 to TRBJ1-1, with a tentative D call TRBD1 (5 bases). The CDR3 has 13 amino acids. CDR1 and CDR2 from the germline V gene are SGDLS and YYNGEE. V dropped 5 bases and J dropped 1 base, with 9 bases sitting between them. CDR3 in amino acids: CASSEGSNTEAFF. CDR3 DNA sequence: TGTGCCAGCAGTGAGGGGTCGAACACTGAAGCTTTCTTT.

The chain links TRBV4-1 to TRBJ1-2, with a possible D match to TRBD1 (5 bases). V gave up 4 bases and J gave up 3 bases, with 24 bases separating them. This CDR3 spans 18 amino acids. The germline gives CDR1 MGHRA, CDR2 YSYEKL. Here the CDR3 DNA reads TGCGCCAGCAGCCGACACGCCCCGGGACCGGGACGCGACTATGGCTACACCTTC. Its protein is CASSRHAPGPGRDYGYTF.

The DNA of the CDR3 is TGTGCCAGCAGTTACGGGACACTGAACACTGAAGCTTTCTTT. It specifies CASSYGTLNTEAFF. This chain links TRBV6-5 with TRBJ1-1, with D tentatively TRBD1 (6 bases). The CDR3 totals 14 residues. V was shortened by 2 bases and J by 0 bases, with 7 bases between the two germline ends. The germline gives CDR1 MNHEY, CDR2 SVGAGI.

The genes are TRBV19 and TRBJ2-1; 11 bases are shared with TRBD2. The V and J ends lost 3 bases and 8 bases, in that order; junction bases with no gene match: 3. This CDR3 region has 14 residues. Per germline, CDR1 LNHDA and CDR2 SQIVND (reference sequence). The CDR3 DNA is TGTGCCAGTAGTATCACTAGCGGGAGCTATGAGCAGTTCTTC. It yields the protein CASSITSGSYEQFF.